This TCR beta chain was documented in a study of T cells after yellow fever vaccination. Study-wide points: Although most clonotypes did not, a small share appeared in both CD4 and CD8 compartments.

Points on this clonotype: What it binds is unknown.

Each CDR3 protein gets one entry after TCRdb re-called the 5' RACE reads with MiXCR. The sample contains about 220,000 distinct CDR3 sequences, 3% to 3.5% of which appear only once. This receptor was identified in a young man who received the YFV17D yellow fever vaccine. Material: CD4+ T cells sorted from PBMCs, obtained 10 days after the yellow fever booster vaccination.

In DNA form, the CDR3 reads TGTGCCAGCAGTGAGAATGGATGGAGCACTGAAGCTTTCTTT. Residues: CASSENGWSTEAFF. J is TRBJ1-1 and V is TRBV2; unclear D gene. CDR1 and CDR2 from the germline V gene are SNHLY and FYNNEI. Trimming shortened V by 3 bases and J by 4 bases, and 12 bases separated the two germline ends. The CDR3 has 14 amino acids. The full variable domain, its missing parts supplied by reference TRBV2 and TRBJ1-1, is EPEVTQTPSHQVTQMGQEVILRCVPISNHLYFYWYRQILGQKVEFLVSFYNNEISEKSEIFDDQFSVERPDGSNFTLKIRSTKLEDSAMYFCASSENGWSTEAFFGQGTRLTVV.